This T cell receptor beta chain comes out of a study of Graves' ophthalmopathy and Graves' hyperthyroidism. Broader study findings: Ophthalmopathy could be told apart from stable hyperthyroidism by a 13-signature model (roughly 90% sensitivity, approximately 81% specificity). Most expanded thyroid clonotypes above 0.001 frequency also appeared in blood.

Physicians reached a diagnosis by relying on clinical symptoms, serum thyroxine, TRAb, thyroid ultrasound and orbital computed tomography. This clonotype has just a few counts. The target antigen is unknown. Transcripts of RNA were the source for amplifying TCR beta CDR3 regions. HTBI-primed first-round RT-PCR preceded second-round multiplex PCR. Each CDR3 protein is one row after TCRdb ran MiXCR on the multiplex PCR reads. The data show 240,000 or so distinct CDR3 sequences, with less than 55% seen just once and roughly 50% held by the top ten. Germline CDR1 and CDR2: SNHLY and FYNNEI. The CDR3 contains 15 residues. V lost 6 bases, J lost 6 bases, and 18 bases lay in between.

Source material: peripheral blood. The chain is built from TRBV2 and TRBJ1-5, with D possibly matching TRBD1 (6 bases). The TCR was taken from an adult man with Graves' ophthalmopathy. CDR3 in amino acids: CASSATGRGGQPQHF. The CDR3 region has the DNA TGTGCCAGCAGCGCCACAGGGAGGGGTGGTCAGCCCCAGCATTTT.